This passage covers 14 T cell receptor beta chains from one sample sequenced in a study of vaccination and CD4 T cells after COVID-19. Treatment specified: approximately nine-day PBMC culture with coronavirus spike peptide pools or control peptides (ViraFEST assay). From the unexposed donor, CD4+ T cells were collected ahead of the COVID-19 pandemic (2011-2018). Their specific antigens are unknown. An Oncomine TCR Beta short-read assay was used to sequence the DNA from cultured CD4+ T cells. Cultured CD4+ T cells yielded the extracted genomic DNA. TCRdb passed the PCR reads through MiXCR, listing each CDR3 protein once. Among some 10,000 distinct CDR3 sequences listed, less than 35% were seen once. The sample taken for sequencing was CD4+ T cells from blood, cultured in vitro. The receptor set was obtained from a human donor in good health.

This clonotype was detected a few times. The gene calls are TRBV24-1 and TRBJ1-2; D uncertain. V lost 7 bases and J 2 bases, leaving 10 bases between the germline ends. The CDR3 totals 13 residues. Germline CDR1 is KGHDR and CDR2 is SFDVKD. The CDR3 here is CATRGAANYGYTF. In nucleotides, the CDR3 is TGTGCCACCAGAGGAGCAGCCAACTATGGCTACACCTTC.

V is TRBV11-2 and J is TRBJ2-1, with unresolved D. Germline-derived CDR1 and CDR2 are SGHAT and FQNNGV. This CDR3 region has 13 residues. The V gene lost 5 bases and the J gene lost 9 bases, with 14 bases spanning the gap. The CDR3: CASSRTTGIEQFF. The CDR3 nucleotides are TGTGCCAGCAGCCGTACTACCGGCATTGAGCAGTTCTTC. Combining the CDR3 with reference TRBV11-2 and TRBJ2-1 gives the whole variable domain EAGVAQSPRYKIIEKRQSVAFWCNPISGHATLYWYQQILGQGPKLLIQFQNNGVVDDSQLPKDRFSAERLKGVDSTLKIQPAKLEDSAVYLCASSRTTGIEQFFGPGTRLTVL.

This chain joins TRBV6-1 and TRBJ2-7; D possibly corresponds to TRBD1 (6 bases). CDR1 is MNHNS, CDR2 SASEGT, per germline. The CDR3 extends over 15 amino acids. V shed 1 base and J shed 4 bases, with 14 bases lying between them. CDR3 loop: CASSEGQAAGYEQYF. Here the CDR3 DNA reads TGTGCCAGCAGTGAAGGACAGGCCGCTGGGTACGAGCAGTACTTC.

This clonotype rates as medium-sized. The chain carries TRBV6-1 and TRBJ1-2; D unresolved. The CDR3 runs 13 residues. V was pared by 6 bases and J by 8 bases, with 16 bases between. In germline, CDR1 is MNHNS, CDR2 SASEGT. The chain's CDR3 is CASSRKDSGGYTF. The CDR3 DNA reads as TGTGCCAGCAGCAGAAAGGATAGTGGGGGCTACACCTTC.

This clonotype was observed a few times. J is TRBJ2-7 and V is TRBV7-2; 9 bases are shared with TRBD1. The germline CDR1 and CDR2 sequences are SGHTA and FQGNSA. The V segment lost 4 bases and the J segment 6 bases; nucleotides outside the gene matches: 7. This CDR3 contains 14 residues. In nucleotides, the CDR3 is TGTGCCAGCAGCTCCCCGGGACAGGGAAGCGAGCAGTACTTC. This codes for CASSSPGQGSEQYF.

This clonotype was counted a few times. The rearrangement uses TRBV20-1 and TRBJ1-1; no firm D call. There are 11 residues in the CDR3. Trimming stripped 5 bases from V and 6 bases from J, with 10 bases between. Germline values: CDR1 DFQATT, CDR2 SNEGSKA (reference sequence). DNA for the CDR3: TGCAGTGCTGGGAAGGACGCTGAAGCTTTCTTT. It codes for CSAGKDAEAFF.

The chain links TRBV6-5 to TRBJ2-7, with 9 bases matching TRBD1. CDR1 and CDR2 (germline): MNHEY, SVGAGI. The CDR3 is 15 residues long. The J segment lost 2 bases and the V segment lost 2 bases, leaving 4 bases of the junction unmatched. CDR3 sequence (DNA): TGTGCCAGCAGTTACCTCACAGGGGGCCCCTACGAGCAGTACTTC. Its translation: CASSYLTGGPYEQYF.

This clonotype was counted between two and nine times. The chain carries TRBV7-2 and TRBJ2-7; D is unclear. Germline V gene sequence: CDR1 SGHTA, CDR2 FQGNSA. V was clipped by 5 bases and J by 4 bases, with 6 bases between them. The CDR3 has 11 amino acids. In nucleotides, the CDR3 is TGTGCCAGCAGCCCTTTATACGAGCAGTACTTC. Protein sequence: CASSPLYEQYF.

The chain employs TRBV27 and TRBJ2-1, with D possibly called TRBD1 or TRBD2 (5 bases each). Germline loops: CDR1 MNHEY, CDR2 SMNVEV (reference sequence). This CDR3 region has 16 residues. The V end lost 7 bases, the J end lost 10 bases, and 26 bases lay between the germline ends. CDR3: CASNEVGDLGGIEQFF. In DNA, the CDR3 is TGTGCCAGCAATGAAGTGGGGGACCTTGGTGGGATCGAGCAGTTCTTC.

This clonotype was counted only a few times. This chain uses TRBV20-1 with TRBJ2-5; TRBD2 matches 14 bases. The germline gives CDR1 DFQATT, CDR2 SNEGSKA (reference sequence). The CDR3 is made up of 16 amino acids. The trim removed 3 bases at V and 2 bases at J, leaving 5 bases unmatched. CDR3 sequence: CSARSGTSGRQETQYF. As DNA, the CDR3 is TGCAGTGCTAGGTCCGGGACTAGCGGGAGACAAGAGACCCAGTACTTC.

V and J are TRBV20-1 and TRBJ2-5, with 10 bases matching TRBD2. This CDR3 region has 14 residues. Trimming at V came to 7 bases and at J to 5 bases, leaving 10 bases not matched to a gene. Per the germline V gene, CDR1 is DFQATT and CDR2 is SNEGSKA (reference sequence). CDR3 DNA sequence: TGCAGTGGGTCCTCTAGCGGGAGAGGTGAGACCCAGTACTTC. Residues: CSGSSSGRGETQYF.

The chain joins TRBV10-3 to TRBJ1-5, with 11 bases that match TRBD1. Germline loops: CDR1 ENHRY, CDR2 SYGVKD. V lost 3 bases to trimming and J lost 0 bases; unmatched junction nucleotides: 7. This CDR3 spans 18 amino acids. The CDR3, as DNA: TGTGCCATCAGTGACCGGGACAGGGGGGATCTTAGCAATCAGCCCCAGCATTTT. As protein: CAISDRDRGDLSNQPQHF.

V gene TRBV7-2 combines with J gene TRBJ2-5, with 9 bases that match TRBD2. Trimming removed 5 bases from V and 6 bases from J; junction bases left unmatched: 10. The CDR3 sequence is 15 residues long. Germline V gene data show CDR1 as SGHTA and CDR2 as FQGNSA. CDR3 sequence reads: CASSQRLAGRQTQYF. The CDR3 DNA follows: TGTGCCAGCAGCCAAAGGCTAGCGGGAAGACAGACCCAGTACTTC.

V usage is TRBV6-1 and J usage is TRBJ1-2; 7 bases align to TRBD1. The CDR3 contains 15 residues. From germline, CDR1 is MNHNS and CDR2 SASEGT. J was trimmed by 8 bases and V by 4 bases; bases with no gene match: 13. The CDR3 reads CASSGGQALLVGYTF. In DNA, the CDR3 is TGTGCCAGCAGTGGAGGACAGGCCCTCCTGGTCGGCTACACCTTC.